This T cell receptor beta chain emerged from a study of T cells in Graves' hyperthyroidism and ophthalmopathy. From RNA transcripts, TCR beta CDR3 regions were amplified. Primed by the HTBI set, a first-round RT-PCR was run on the TCR CDR3. TCRdb itself ran the multiplex PCR reads through MiXCR, one entry per CDR3 protein. The sample has 450,000 to 600,000 distinct CDR3 sequences, less than 20% seen once. V was trimmed by 4 bases and J by 7 bases, leaving 7 bases between them. The CDR3 spans 11 residues. In germline, CDR1 is LGHNT, CDR2 FRNRAP. This clonotype was counted only a few times. The sequence derives from a man aged 40-49 years with Graves' ophthalmopathy. Sequenced: blood. V and J are TRBV12-5 and TRBJ2-5; D ambiguous. CDR3 sequence reads: CASGSPTTQYF. CDR3 bases: TGTGCTAGTGGTTCGCCGACGACCCAGTACTTC.